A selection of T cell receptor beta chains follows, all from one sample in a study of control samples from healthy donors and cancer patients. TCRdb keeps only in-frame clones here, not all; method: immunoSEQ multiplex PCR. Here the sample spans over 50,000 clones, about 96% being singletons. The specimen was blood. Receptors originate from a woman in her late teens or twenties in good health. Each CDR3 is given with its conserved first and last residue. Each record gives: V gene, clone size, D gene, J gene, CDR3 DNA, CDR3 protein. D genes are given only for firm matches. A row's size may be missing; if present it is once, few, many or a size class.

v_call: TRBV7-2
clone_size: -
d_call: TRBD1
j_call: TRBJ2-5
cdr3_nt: TGTGCCAGCAGCTTAGATCAGGGGGTCCGAGAGACCCAGTACTTC
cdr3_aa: CASSLDQGVRETQYF

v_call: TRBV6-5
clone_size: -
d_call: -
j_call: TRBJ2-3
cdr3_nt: TGTGCCAGCAGTTACTCGTTCGGCGGAAGAGATACGCAGTATTTT
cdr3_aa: CASSYSFGGRDTQYF

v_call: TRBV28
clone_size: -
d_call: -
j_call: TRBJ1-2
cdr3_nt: TGTGCCAGCAGTTTTGCCGGGCCGGGGGGTGATGGCTACACCTTC
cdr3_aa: CASSFAGPGGDGYTF

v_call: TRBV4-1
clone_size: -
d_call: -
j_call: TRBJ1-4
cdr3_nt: TGCGCCAGCAGCCAAGGTTTGGTGGAAAAACTGTTTTTT
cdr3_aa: CASSQGLVEKLFF

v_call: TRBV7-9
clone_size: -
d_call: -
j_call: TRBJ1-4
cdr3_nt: TGTGCCAGCAGCTTAGTTTCGAACGAAGGGGTGATTATAGATGAAAAACTGTTTTTT
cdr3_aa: CASSLVSNEGVIIDEKLFF

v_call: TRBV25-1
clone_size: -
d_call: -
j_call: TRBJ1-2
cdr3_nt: TGTGCCAGCAGTGAATTAGGGGGGATTGGGGGCTACACCTTC
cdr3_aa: CASSELGGIGGYTF

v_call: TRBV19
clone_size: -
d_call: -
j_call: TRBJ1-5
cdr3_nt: TGTGCCAGCTCAAACAGGGAGGGCAATCAGCCCCAGCATTTT
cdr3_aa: CASSNREGNQPQHF

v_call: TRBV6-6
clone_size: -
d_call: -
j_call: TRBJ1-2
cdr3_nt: TGTGCCAGCAGTTACGCGGGCTCAGCCGGCTACACCTTC
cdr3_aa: CASSYAGSAGYTF

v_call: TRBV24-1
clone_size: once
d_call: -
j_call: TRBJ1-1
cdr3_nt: TGTGCCACCAGTGACCCGCAAAGCACTGAAGCTTTCTTT
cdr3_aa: CATSDPQSTEAFF

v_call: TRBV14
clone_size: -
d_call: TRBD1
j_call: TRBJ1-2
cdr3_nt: TGTGCCAGCAGCCAAGTTCGGACAGGGGGCGTGTATGGCTACACCTTC
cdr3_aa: CASSQVRTGGVYGYTF

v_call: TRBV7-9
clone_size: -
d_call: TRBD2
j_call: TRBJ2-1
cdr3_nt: TGTGCCAGCAGCTTAGGGAGCGGGGGGAACTACAATGAGCAGTTCTTC
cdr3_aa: CASSLGSGGNYNEQFF

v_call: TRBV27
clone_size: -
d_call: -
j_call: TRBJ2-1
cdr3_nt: TGTGCCAGGGAGGAGGGGGCCCTTCGGGAGCAGTTCTTC
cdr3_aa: CAREEGALREQFF

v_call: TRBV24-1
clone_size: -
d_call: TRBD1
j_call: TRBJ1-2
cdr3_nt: TGTGCCACCAGTGATCCCGGACAGGGCTATGGCTACACCTTC
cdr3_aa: CATSDPGQGYGYTF

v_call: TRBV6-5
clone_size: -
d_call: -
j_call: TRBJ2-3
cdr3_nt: TGTGCCAGCAGTTACAGAGATACGCAGTATTTT
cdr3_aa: CASSYRDTQYF

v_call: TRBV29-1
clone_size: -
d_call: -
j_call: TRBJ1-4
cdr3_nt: TGCAGCGTTGTGGGAGGTGATAATGAAAAACTGTTTTTT
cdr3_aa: CSVVGGDNEKLFF

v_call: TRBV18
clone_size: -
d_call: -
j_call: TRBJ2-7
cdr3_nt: TGTGCCAGCTCACCGGACGGTTTTGCCCAGGGGCAGTACTTC
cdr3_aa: CASSPDGFAQGQYF

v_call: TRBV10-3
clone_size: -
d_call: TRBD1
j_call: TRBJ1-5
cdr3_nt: TGTGCCATCAGTGAGTCTGACAGGGGGGATAATCAGCCCCAGCATTTT
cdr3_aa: CAISESDRGDNQPQHF

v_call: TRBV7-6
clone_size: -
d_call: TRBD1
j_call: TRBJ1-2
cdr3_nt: TGTGCCAGCAGCTCAAGACAGGGAGGCTACACCTTC
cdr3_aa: CASSSRQGGYTF

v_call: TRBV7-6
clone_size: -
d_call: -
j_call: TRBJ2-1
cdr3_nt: TGTGCCAGCAGCTTAGGGGGCGGGGGCGTGGACAATGAGCAGTTCTTC
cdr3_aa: CASSLGGGGVDNEQFF

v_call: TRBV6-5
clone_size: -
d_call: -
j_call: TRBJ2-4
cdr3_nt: TGTGCCAGCAGTTCACCTACGGAGGCCAAAAACATTCAGTACTTC
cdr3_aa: CASSSPTEAKNIQYF

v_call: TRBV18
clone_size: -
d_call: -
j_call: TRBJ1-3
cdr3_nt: TGTGCCAGCTCACCAGTCACAACGAGGAACACCATATATTTT
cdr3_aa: CASSPVTTRNTIYF

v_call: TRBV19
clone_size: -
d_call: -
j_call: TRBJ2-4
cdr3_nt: TGTGCCAGTAGTTTAGGGGGACGGGCGGCCAAAAACATTCAGTACTTC
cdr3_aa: CASSLGGRAAKNIQYF

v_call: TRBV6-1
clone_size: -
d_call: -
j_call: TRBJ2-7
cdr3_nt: TGTGCCAGCAGTGAAAAGGGAGGAGGATCCGGCGAGCAGTACTTC
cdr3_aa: CASSEKGGGSGEQYF

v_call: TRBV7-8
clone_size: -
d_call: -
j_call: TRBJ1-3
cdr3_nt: TGTGCCAGCAGCTCCCGTGGGACCGAGAACACCATATATTTT
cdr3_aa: CASSSRGTENTIYF

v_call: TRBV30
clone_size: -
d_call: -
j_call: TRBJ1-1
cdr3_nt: TGTGCCTGGAGTTTAGGGCGCGGCACAGGGAGCTATTTGAACACTGAAGCTTTCTTT
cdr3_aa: CAWSLGRGTGSYLNTEAFF

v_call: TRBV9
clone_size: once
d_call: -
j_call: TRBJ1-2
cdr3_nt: TGTGCCAGCAGCGTAGACAGGGACTATGGCTACACCTTC
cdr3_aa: CASSVDRDYGYTF

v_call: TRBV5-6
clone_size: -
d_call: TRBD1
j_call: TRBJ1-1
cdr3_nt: TGTGCCAGCAGCTTGCCCAGGACAGGGATGAACACTGAAGCTTTCTTT
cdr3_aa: CASSLPRTGMNTEAFF

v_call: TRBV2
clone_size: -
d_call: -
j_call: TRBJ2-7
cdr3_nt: TGTGCCAGCATGGACCTCACCTACGAGCAGTACTTC
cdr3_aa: CASMDLTYEQYF

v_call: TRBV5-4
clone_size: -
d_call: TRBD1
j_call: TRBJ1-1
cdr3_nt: TGTGCCAGCAGCGAGGGACAGGGACGTGGGGGAGCTTTCTTT
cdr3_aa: CASSEGQGRGGAFF

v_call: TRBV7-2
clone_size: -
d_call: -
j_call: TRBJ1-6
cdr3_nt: TGTGCCAGCAGCTTCCAGGGCTACTCACCCCTCCACTTT
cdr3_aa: CASSFQGYSPLHF

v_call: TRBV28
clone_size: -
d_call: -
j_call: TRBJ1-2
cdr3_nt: TGTGCCAGCAGTTTAAGCAGGAGCTATGGCTACACCTTC
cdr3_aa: CASSLSRSYGYTF

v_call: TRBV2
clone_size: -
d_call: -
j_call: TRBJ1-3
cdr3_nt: TGTGCCAAACGTCAGGGTCCTGGAAACACCATATATTTT
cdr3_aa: CAKRQGPGNTIYF

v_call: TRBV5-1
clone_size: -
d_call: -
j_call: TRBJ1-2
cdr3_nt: TGCGCCAGCAGCTTGGGACCCGGGGGCTACACCTTC
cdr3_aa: CASSLGPGGYTF

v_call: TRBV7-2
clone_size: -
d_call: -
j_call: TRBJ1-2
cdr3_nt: TGTGCCAGCAGCTTTCAGGGGCCCGGGGTCTATGGCTACACCTTC
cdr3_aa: CASSFQGPGVYGYTF

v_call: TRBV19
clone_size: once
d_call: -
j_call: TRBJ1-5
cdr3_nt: TGTGCCAGTAGATTTCATGGGGGAGAGCAGCCCCAGCATTTT
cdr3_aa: CASRFHGGEQPQHF

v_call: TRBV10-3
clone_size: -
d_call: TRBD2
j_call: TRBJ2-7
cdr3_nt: TGTGCCATCAGTGACGGACTAGCGGGTGCAAACTACGAGCAGTACTTC
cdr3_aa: CAISDGLAGANYEQYF

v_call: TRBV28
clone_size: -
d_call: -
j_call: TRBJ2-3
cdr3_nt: TGTGCCAGCCTCAATTTATTCGGAGATACGCAGTATTTT
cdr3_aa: CASLNLFGDTQYF

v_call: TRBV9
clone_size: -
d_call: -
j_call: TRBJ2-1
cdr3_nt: TGTGCCAGCAGCGCACAGGGAGGGTCCTACAATGAGCAGTTCTTC
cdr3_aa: CASSAQGGSYNEQFF

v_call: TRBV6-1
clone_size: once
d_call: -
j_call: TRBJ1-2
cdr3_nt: TGTGCCAGCAGTGAAGCGGAGAGATCCCTCTATGGCTACACCTTC
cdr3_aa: CASSEAERSLYGYTF

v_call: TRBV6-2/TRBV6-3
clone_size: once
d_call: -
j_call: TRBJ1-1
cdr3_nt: TGTGCCAGCAGTTACTCCGGGGGTCGGGGTGAAGCTTTCTTT
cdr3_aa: CASSYSGGRGEAFF

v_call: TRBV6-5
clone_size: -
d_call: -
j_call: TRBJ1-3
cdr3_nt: TGTGCCAGCAGTTATAATGGAGGGTCTGGAAACACCATATATTTT
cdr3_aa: CASSYNGGSGNTIYF

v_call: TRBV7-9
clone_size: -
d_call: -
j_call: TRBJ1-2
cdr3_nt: TGTGCCAGCAGCTTACAGGAAGGTGGCTACACCTTC
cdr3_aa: CASSLQEGGYTF

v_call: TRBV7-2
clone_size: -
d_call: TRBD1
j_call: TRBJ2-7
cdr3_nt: TGTGCCAGCAGCCGGACAGGGGGCGGCTCCTACGAGCAGTACTTC
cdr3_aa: CASSRTGGGSYEQYF

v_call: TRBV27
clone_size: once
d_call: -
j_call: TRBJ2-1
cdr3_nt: TGTGCCAGCAGGGCTTACTACGCGGATGAGCAGTTCTTC
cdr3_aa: CASRAYYADEQFF

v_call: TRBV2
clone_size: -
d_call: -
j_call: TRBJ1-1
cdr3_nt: TGTGCCAGCAGTGACCCCGGGGGCAGTAGGAAGACTGAAGCTTTCTTT
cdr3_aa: CASSDPGGSRKTEAFF